This T cell receptor (beta chain) appears in the sequencing data of a study of CD8+ T cells in alopecia areata. V was clipped by 6 bases and J by 6 bases, with 11 bases between them. This CDR3 has 13 amino acids. From germline, CDR1 is LNHDA and CDR2 SQIVND (reference sequence). RNA extraction was followed by reverse transcription into cDNA, which acted as the sequencing template. TCRdb's table, derived via immunoSEQ multiplex PCR, lists solely in-frame clones and lacks some. The sample contains 140,000 to 150,000 clones, approximately 56% of which appear only once. This clone was seen only a few times. The antigen is unknown. Points from the study as a whole: Affected lesional scalp, above all in alopecia totalis/universalis, was more clonal than normal scalp.

What was sequenced was CD8+ T cells sorted from blood. The clonotype originates from a human donor in good health. This chain uses TRBV19 with TRBJ2-2; D ambiguous. The CDR3 reads CASSESLPGELFF. The CDR3 DNA is TGTGCCAGTAGCGAATCTCTCCCCGGGGAGCTGTTTTTT.